Sequencing of this TCR beta chain was carried out in a study of blood T cell repertoires in COVID-19. Study-level information: The samples span acute and convalescent COVID-19 from the United States, Italy and Spain. From T cells, B-cell-depleted T cells, or PBMCs came the material, which was cDNA or gDNA.

Methods used by the authors: Using reference gene primer amplification, nucleated cell counts were estimated. Measured with immunoSEQ multiplex PCR; TCRdb has only the in-frame clones, and not every one. For V, J and clone size, that table is used; D and trimming come from the DNA. The data hold 65,000 to 80,000 clones, with more than 90% observed a single time. V trimming: 6 bases; J trimming: 0 bases; junction bases outside the gene matches: 1. Germline CDR1 is KGHSH and CDR2 is LQKENI. The CDR3 runs to 13 residues. Source material: peripheral blood. This TCR derives from a human donor in a cohort sampled during active COVID-19. The chain couples TRBV18 to TRBJ2-5; 7 bases match TRBD1. The CDR3 DNA sequence: TGTGCCAGCTCCGGGACAGACCAAGAGACCCAGTACTTC. It translates to CASSGTDQETQYF.